This record looks at one TCR beta chain sequence and its context. These data belong to a study of post-analysis software for immune sequencing data. Built from TCR beta cDNA, the libraries had unique molecular identifiers in them. TCRdb re-analysed the PCR reads in MiXCR, keeping a single row per CDR3 protein. The sample consists of under 650,000 distinct CDR3 sequences, around 40% of them appearing once. The sequencing input was blood. This sequence was found in a girl between 10 and 17 years old with multiple sclerosis.

Here the CDR3 reads CASIRTFSGSSYNEQYF. The CDR3 coding sequence is TGTGCCAGCATCCGGACGTTTAGCGGGAGCTCCTACAATGAGCAGTACTTC. This chain joins TRBV6-6 and TRBJ2-1; the match to TRBD2 covers 9 bases. The end of the DNA aligns better with TRBJ2-7, so the J call may be wrong. The germline V gene encodes CDR1 MNHNY and CDR2 SVGAGI (reference sequence). CDR3 size: 17 residues.